The clone carrying this T cell receptor beta chain was picked up many times. What it binds is unknown. The data derive from a study of shared clonotypes between healthy human individuals. General study points: All-four-donor shared clonotypes had higher generation probabilities than non-shared clonotypes did.

CDR1 KGHSH and CDR2 LQKENI come from the germline V gene. The CDR3 runs to 13 residues. The V and J ends lost 6 bases and 2 bases respectively, with 11 bases between them. Some clones are missing from TCRdb's copy, which holds only in-frame ones; the method was immunoSEQ multiplex PCR. The data contain about 330,000 clones, around 67% of them singletons. Healthy adults negative for HIV, lacking recent acute infections or vaccinations, served as donors. Sequenced: memory CD4+ T cells sorted from blood. The subset here: CD45RA-negative fraction. The chain has TRBV18 and TRBJ2-7, with D maybe TRBD1 (6 bases). The TCR comes from a young man in good health. As DNA, the CDR3 is TGTGCCAGCTCGCTAGACAGGACCTACGAGCAGTACTTC. Its translation: CASSLDRTYEQYF.